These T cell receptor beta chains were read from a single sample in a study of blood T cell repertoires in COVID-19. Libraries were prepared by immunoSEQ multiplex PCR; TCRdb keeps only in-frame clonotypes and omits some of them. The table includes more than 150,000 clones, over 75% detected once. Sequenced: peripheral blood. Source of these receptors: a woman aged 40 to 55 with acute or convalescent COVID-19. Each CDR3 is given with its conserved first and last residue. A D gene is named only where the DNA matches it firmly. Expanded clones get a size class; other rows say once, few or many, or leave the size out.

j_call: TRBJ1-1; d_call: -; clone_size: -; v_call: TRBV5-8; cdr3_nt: TGTGCCAGCAGCTTGACACCTTCGGGGACTGAAGCTTTCTTT; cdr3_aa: CASSLTPSGTEAFF
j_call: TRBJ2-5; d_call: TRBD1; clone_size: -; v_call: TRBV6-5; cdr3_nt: TGTGCCAGCAGTTACGGACAGGGTTGGGAGACCCAGTACTTC; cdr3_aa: CASSYGQGWETQYF
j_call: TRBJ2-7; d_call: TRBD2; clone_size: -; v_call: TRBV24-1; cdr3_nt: TGTGCCACCAGTGATGGGCTAGCGGGAGTTTCGGGTAGCCACGAGCAGTACTTC; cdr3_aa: CATSDGLAGVSGSHEQYF
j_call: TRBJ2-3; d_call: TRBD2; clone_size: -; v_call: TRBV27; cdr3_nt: TGTGCCAGCAGTTTATCTGCGGGGGTCGTCTTCACAGATACGCAGTATTTT; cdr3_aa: CASSLSAGVVFTDTQYF
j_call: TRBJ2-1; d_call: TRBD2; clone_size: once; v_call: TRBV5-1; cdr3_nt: TGCGCCAGCAGCTTGGAAGCTAGCGGGAGGGCCCATGAGCAGTTCTTC; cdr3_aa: CASSLEASGRAHEQFF
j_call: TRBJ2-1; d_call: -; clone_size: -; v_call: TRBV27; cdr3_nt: TGTGCCAGCAGTTTAGCTAGCGCCCTTAATGAGCAGTTCTTC; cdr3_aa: CASSLASALNEQFF
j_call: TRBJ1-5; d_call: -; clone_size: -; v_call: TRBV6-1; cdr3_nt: TGTGCCAGCAGTGAAGGGGCAGGGTCAGGTCAGCCCCAGCATTTT; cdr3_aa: CASSEGAGSGQPQHF
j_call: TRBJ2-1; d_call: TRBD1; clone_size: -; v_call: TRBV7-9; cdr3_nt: TGTGCCAGTGGCTCCACGGACAGGGTTGATGAGCAGTTCTTC; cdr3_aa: CASGSTDRVDEQFF
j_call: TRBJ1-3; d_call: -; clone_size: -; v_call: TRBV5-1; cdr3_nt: TGCGCCAGCAGCTCGGGGGGGACTGGAAACACCATATATTTT; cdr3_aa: CASSSGGTGNTIYF
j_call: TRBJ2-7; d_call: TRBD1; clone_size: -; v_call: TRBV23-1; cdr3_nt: TGCGCCAGCAGTCAAGGAACAGGGGGAGACTACGAGCAGTACTTC; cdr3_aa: CASSQGTGGDYEQYF
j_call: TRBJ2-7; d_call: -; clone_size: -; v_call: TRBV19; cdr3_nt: TGTGCCAGTAGCCATACAATGACAGGTTCCTACGAGCAGTACTTC; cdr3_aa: CASSHTMTGSYEQYF
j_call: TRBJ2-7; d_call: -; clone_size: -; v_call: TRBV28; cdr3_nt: TGTGCCAGCAGACAGACAGGTTGGGAGCAGTACTTC; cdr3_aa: CASRQTGWEQYF
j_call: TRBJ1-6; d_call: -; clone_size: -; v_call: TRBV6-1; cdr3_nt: TGTGCCAGCAGTGAAGGCAGGGCTTATTCACCCCTCCACTTT; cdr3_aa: CASSEGRAYSPLHF
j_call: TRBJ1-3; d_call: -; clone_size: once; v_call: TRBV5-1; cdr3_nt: TGCGCCAGCACCATAGACAGACCCTCTGGAAACACCATATATTTT; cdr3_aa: CASTIDRPSGNTIYF
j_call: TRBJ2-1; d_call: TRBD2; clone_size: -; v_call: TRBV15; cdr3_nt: TGTGCCACCAGCAGGGTAGGGACTAGCGGTCTCAATGAGCAGTTCTTC; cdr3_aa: CATSRVGTSGLNEQFF
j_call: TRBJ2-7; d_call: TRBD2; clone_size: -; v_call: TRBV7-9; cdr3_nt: TGTGCCAGCAGGGAGAGCGGGAGGGGCCCCGAGCAGTACTTC; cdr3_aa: CASRESGRGPEQYF
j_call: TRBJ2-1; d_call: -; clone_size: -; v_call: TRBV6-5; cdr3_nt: TGTGCCAGCAGAGTGAAAGGGGTCCAGTTCTTC; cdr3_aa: CASRVKGVQFF
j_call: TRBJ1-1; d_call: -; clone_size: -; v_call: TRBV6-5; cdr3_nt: TGTGCCACCACGTCGGGGGGAACTAACACTGAAGCTTTCTTT; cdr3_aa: CATTSGGTNTEAFF
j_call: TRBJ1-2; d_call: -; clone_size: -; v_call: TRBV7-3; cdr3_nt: TGTGCCAGCAGCGAACAGGGATCGACGGGGGGCTACACCTTC; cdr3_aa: CASSEQGSTGGYTF
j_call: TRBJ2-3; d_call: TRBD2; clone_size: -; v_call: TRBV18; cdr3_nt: TGTGCCAGCTCAGCCGGGACTAGCGGGAGCGGCACAGATACGCAGTATTTT; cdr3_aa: CASSAGTSGSGTDTQYF
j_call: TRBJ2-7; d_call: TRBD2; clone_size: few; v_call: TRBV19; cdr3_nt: TGTGCCAGTAGTATCCCTGGAGCGGGAGCGTACGAGCAGTACTTC; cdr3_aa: CASSIPGAGAYEQYF
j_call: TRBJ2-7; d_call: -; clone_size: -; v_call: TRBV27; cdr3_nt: TGTGCCAGCAGTTACGCTGCGGGGAGCTCCTACGAGCAGTACTTC; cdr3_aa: CASSYAAGSSYEQYF
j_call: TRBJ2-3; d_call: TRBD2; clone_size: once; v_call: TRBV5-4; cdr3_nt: TGTGCCAGCAGCACTCTCGACCGGGACTACGCCACAGATACGCAGTATTTT; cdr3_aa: CASSTLDRDYATDTQYF
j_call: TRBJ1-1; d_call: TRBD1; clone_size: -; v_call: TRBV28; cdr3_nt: TGTGCCAGCAGTTCCGCCCAGGGGGTCGAAGCTTTCTTT; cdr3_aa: CASSSAQGVEAFF
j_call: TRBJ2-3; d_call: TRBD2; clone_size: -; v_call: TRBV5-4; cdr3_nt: TGTGCCAGCAGCTTGCCAAGCGGGGGGGTCCTTAGCACAGATACGCAGTATTTT; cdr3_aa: CASSLPSGGVLSTDTQYF
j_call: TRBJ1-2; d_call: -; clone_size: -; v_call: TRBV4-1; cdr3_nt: TGCGCCAGCAGCCAAGTATCCCAGAATGCCTATGGCTACACCTTC; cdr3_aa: CASSQVSQNAYGYTF
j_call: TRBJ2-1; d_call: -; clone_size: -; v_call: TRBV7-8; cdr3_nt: TGTGCCAGCAGCTTAGCTAGCGGACCCCGGGGTGGACAGTTCTTC; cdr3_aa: CASSLASGPRGGQFF
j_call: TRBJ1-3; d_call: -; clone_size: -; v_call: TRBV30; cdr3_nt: TGTGCCTGGGACCAGGGAAATGGAAACACCATATATTTT; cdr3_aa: CAWDQGNGNTIYF
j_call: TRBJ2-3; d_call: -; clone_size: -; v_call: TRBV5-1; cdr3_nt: TGCGCCAGCAGCTTGCCGGGTGACACAGATACGCAGTATTTT; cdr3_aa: CASSLPGDTDTQYF
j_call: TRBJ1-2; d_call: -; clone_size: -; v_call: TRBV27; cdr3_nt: TGTGCCAGCAGTTTCCCTACAGGGAATGGCTACACCTTC; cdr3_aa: CASSFPTGNGYTF
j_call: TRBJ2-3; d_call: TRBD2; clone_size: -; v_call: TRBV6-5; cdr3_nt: TGTGCCAGCAGTTTCTCGAGGACTAGACACACAGATACGCAGTATTTT; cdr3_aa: CASSFSRTRHTDTQYF
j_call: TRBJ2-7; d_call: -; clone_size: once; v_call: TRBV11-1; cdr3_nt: TGTGCCAGCAGCTTAGTCTCTCCGTACGAGCAGTACTTC; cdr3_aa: CASSLVSPYEQYF
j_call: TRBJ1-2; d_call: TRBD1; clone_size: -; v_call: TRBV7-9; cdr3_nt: TGTGCCAGCAGCTTACCGACAGGGGCCGGCTACACCTTC; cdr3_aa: CASSLPTGAGYTF
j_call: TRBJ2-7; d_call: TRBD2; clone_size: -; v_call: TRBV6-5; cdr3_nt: TGTGCCAGCAGGACTAGCGGGAGTCCCTACGAGCAGTACTTC; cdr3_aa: CASRTSGSPYEQYF
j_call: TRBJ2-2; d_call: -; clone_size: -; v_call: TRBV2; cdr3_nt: TGTGCCAGCAAGACAGACAACACCGGGGAGCTGTTTTTT; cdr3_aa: CASKTDNTGELFF
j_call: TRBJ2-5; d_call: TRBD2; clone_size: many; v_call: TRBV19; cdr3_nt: TGTGCCAGTAGTGGCCAGACTAGCGGGAGACAAGAGACCCAGTACTTC; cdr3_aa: CASSGQTSGRQETQYF
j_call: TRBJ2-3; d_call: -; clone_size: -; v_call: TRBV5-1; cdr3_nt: TGCGCCAGCAGTTTGGGAGCTACTACCCGAGATACGCAGTATTTT; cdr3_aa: CASSLGATTRDTQYF
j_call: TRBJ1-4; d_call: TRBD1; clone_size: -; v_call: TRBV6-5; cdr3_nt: TGTGCCAGCAGTAAACAGACAGGGATTGATGAAAAACTGTTTTTT; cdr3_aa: CASSKQTGIDEKLFF
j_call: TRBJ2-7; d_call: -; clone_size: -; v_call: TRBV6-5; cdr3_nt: TGTGCCAGCCGGGACTTTTACGAGCAGTACTTC; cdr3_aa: CASRDFYEQYF
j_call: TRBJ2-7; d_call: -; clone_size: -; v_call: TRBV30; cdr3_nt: TGTGCCTGGGGAGACAGAGTCTACGAGCAGTACTTC; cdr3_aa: CAWGDRVYEQYF
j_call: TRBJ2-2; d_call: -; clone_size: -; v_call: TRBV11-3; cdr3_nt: TGTGCCAGCAGCAGCGGCATGGACACCGGGGAGCTGTTTTTT; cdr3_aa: CASSSGMDTGELFF